This entry describes one T cell receptor (beta chain). TCR beta CDR3 regions were amplified from RNA transcripts. HTBI-primed RT-PCR formed the first round, and a multiplex PCR formed the second. MiXCR was run by TCRdb on the multiplex PCR reads, yielding one entry per CDR3 protein. This sample yields more than 300,000 distinct CDR3 sequences, of which 15% are seen a single time; 5.5% to 7% belongs to the top ten. This sample was included in a study of Graves' ophthalmopathy and Graves' hyperthyroidism. Trimming took off 0 bases at V and 5 bases at J, with 11 bases between the two ends. The CDR3 runs to 15 residues. Germline CDR1 reads SGHRS; CDR2 reads YFSETQ.

Sequenced material: peripheral blood. The chain uses TRBV5-1 and TRBJ2-2, with D perhaps matching TRBD1 (5 bases). The clonotype comes from a woman aged 18-29 years with stable Graves' hyperthyroidism. The CDR3 region has the DNA TGCGCCAGCAGCTTGGCCGGCAGGGCTACCGGGGAGCTGTTTTTT. It codes for CASSLAGRATGELFF.